Below, one T cell receptor beta chain is given with its context. Clones were sequenced by immunoSEQ multiplex PCR, and TCRdb holds only the in-frame ones, with some missing. The sample has some 86,000 clones, 70% to 90% seen once; the top ten hold 22%. The record originates from a study of T cell responses to AZD1222 COVID-19 vaccine. The V gene end was trimmed by 7 bases and the J gene end by 1 base; junction bases not matched to a gene: 20. Germline CDR1 reads SEHNR; CDR2 reads FQNEAQ (reference sequence). The CDR3 loop spans 19 amino acids. The V call is TRBV7-9, the J call TRBJ2-7, with TRBD2 matching over 9 bases. This sample comprised peripheral blood, obtained on day 0 of AZD1222 vaccination. The TCR was taken from an adult in good health. The chain's CDR3 is CASTKGLLAGPTGSYEQYF. As DNA, the CDR3 is TGTGCCAGCACCAAGGGACTTCTAGCGGGACCGACCGGGTCCTACGAGCAGTACTTC.